The 13 T cell receptor beta chains presented below share a single source sample, sequenced in a study of blood T cells in healthy people across ages. Using a J-beta primer mix together with a sample-barcoded 5' primer, a second PCR was run for roughly 7 to 12 cycles. MiXCR, run by TCRdb on the 5' RACE reads, gives a single entry per CDR3 protein. The sample records some 1.1 million distinct CDR3 sequences, 35% to 40% being singletons. Sequencing was done on a sample of blood. Receptors originate from a man between 18 and 29 years old in good health.

This clonotype showed up just a few times. The rearrangement uses TRBV4-2 and TRBJ2-3, with D unclear. CDR3 size: 17 residues. V was cut by 1 base and J by 0 bases, with 14 bases left in between. Per germline, CDR1 LGHNA and CDR2 YNFKEQ. This CDR3 reads CASSQAPLPSSTDTQYF. CDR3 DNA: TGTGCCAGCAGCCAAGCCCCCCTTCCATCCAGCACAGATACGCAGTATTTT.

The V call is TRBV3-1, the J call TRBJ2-3, with 8 bases lining up with TRBD2. This CDR3 comprises 15 residues. Germline V lookup: CDR1 LGHDT, CDR2 YNNKEL (reference sequence). J was trimmed by 1 base and V by 8 bases; bases with no gene match: 8. This chain's CDR3 is CASGPLLAGTDTQYF. The CDR3 DNA follows: TGTGCCAGCGGACCATTACTAGCGGGCACAGATACGCAGTATTTT.

This clonotype was found a few times. The genes are TRBV6-6 and TRBJ2-5; D gene uncertain. Trimming stripped 4 bases from V and 5 bases from J, with 8 bases between. The CDR3 length is 12 residues. CDR1 and CDR2 (germline): MNHNY, SVGAGI (reference sequence). CDR3 protein: CASSSGMETQYF. The DNA for the CDR3 is TGTGCCAGCAGTTCTGGGATGGAGACCCAGTACTTC.

This clonotype was counted many times. The chain employs TRBV14 and TRBJ2-7; D is possibly TRBD2 (5 bases). The CDR3 covers 12 residues. V gave up 4 bases and J gave up 10 bases, with 14 bases separating them. Germline values: CDR1 SGHDN, CDR2 FVKESK. The CDR3 sequence: CASSPFSGIQYF. The CDR3 nucleotides are TGTGCCAGCAGCCCCTTCTCGGGGATCCAGTACTTC. Full variable domain (outside the CDR3, taken from reference TRBV14 and TRBJ2-7): EAGVTQFPSHSVIEKGQTVTLRCDPISGHDNLYWYRRVMGKEIKFLLHFVKESKQDESGMPNNRFLAERTGGTYSTLKVQPAELEDSGVYFCASSPFSGIQYFGPGTRLTVT.

The gene calls are TRBV18 and TRBJ1-6; maybe TRBD1 (5 bases). The CDR3 is 15 residues long. The V gene's germline CDR1 is KGHSH and CDR2 LQKENI. V was clipped by 2 bases and J by 5 bases, with 10 bases between them. CDR3 DNA: TGTGCCAGCTCACCAGGACACGGCAATAATTCACCCCTCCACTTT. Its translation is CASSPGHGNNSPLHF.

This clonotype was counted only a few times. The chain employs TRBV25-1 and TRBJ2-1; D tentatively fits TRBD1 or TRBD2 (5 bases each). V was cut by 2 bases and J by 0 bases, with 14 bases left in between. Germline V gene data show CDR1 as MGHDK and CDR2 as SYGVNS. This CDR3 contains 17 residues. CDR3: CASSEPRDGSSYNEQFF. CDR3 coding DNA: TGTGCCAGCAGTGAACCGAGGGACGGAAGCTCCTACAATGAGCAGTTCTTC.

There are a few counts of this clonotype. The CDR3 reads CASIRGEAFF. The CDR3 nucleotides read TGTGCCAGCATTCGGGGTGAAGCTTTCTTT. The chain carries TRBV28 and TRBJ1-1; D not resolved. CDR1 and CDR2 (germline): MDHEN, SYDVKM. CDR3 length: 10 residues. Trimming took 7 bases from V and 7 from J, leaving 7 bases between them.

This chain uses TRBV20-1 with TRBJ2-1; 10 bases agree with TRBD2. Trimming took 5 bases from V and 3 from J; bases not matched to a gene: 13. Germline assignment: CDR1 DFQATT and CDR2 SNEGSKA (reference sequence). The CDR3 sequence is 17 residues long. DNA for the CDR3: TGCAGTGCTGACCCCTCCTCCCTAGCGGGGGACTACAATGAGCAGTTCTTC. Residues: CSADPSSLAGDYNEQFF.

The rearrangement joins TRBV7-2 to TRBJ2-7, with TRBD1 as a possible D gene (6 bases). The ends were cut back, 2 bases at V and 4 bases at J, with 12 bases in the middle. This CDR3 spans 14 amino acids. Germline V lookup: CDR1 SGHTA, CDR2 FQGNSA. CDR3 DNA: TGTGCCAGCAGCTTAAACTTAAGGGGGTACGAGCAGTACTTC. As protein: CASSLNLRGYEQYF.

There are a few counts of this clonotype. The chain recombines TRBV24-1 with TRBJ1-2; D might be TRBD1 (5 bases). This CDR3 region has 14 residues. Germline CDR1 is KGHDR and CDR2 is SFDVKD. The V end lost 1 base, the J end lost 3 bases, and 8 bases lay between the germline ends. In DNA, the CDR3 is TGTGCCACCAGTGATTTTGGGACGGACTATGGCTACACCTTC. Translation: CATSDFGTDYGYTF.

In the case of this clonotype: One end of the junction does not line up with germline, which may come from a read error. The chain is built from TRBV9 and TRBJ2-1, with TRBD1 matching 8 bases. The germline CDR1 and CDR2 sequences are SGDLS and YYNGEE. The CDR3 covers 15 residues. This chain's CDR3 is CASTVGQGEVYEQFF. The CDR3 nucleotides are TGTGCCAGCACCGTAGGACAGGGTGAGGTGTATGAGCAGTTCTTC.

This clonotype was seen a few times. The chain recombines TRBV10-3 with TRBJ2-2; a weak D match, TRBD1 (6 bases). The CDR3 loop spans 12 amino acids. V was trimmed by 10 bases and J by 4 bases, leaving 10 bases between them. Per germline, CDR1 ENHRY and CDR2 SYGVKD. The CDR3 DNA is TGTGCCACCCAGGGGTCCACCGGGGAGCTGTTTTTT. Protein sequence: CATQGSTGELFF.

The rearrangement links TRBV7-9 to TRBJ2-3; 7 bases line up with TRBD1. Germline CDR1 and CDR2: SEHNR and FQNEAQ (reference sequence). Trimming at V came to 5 bases and at J to 0 bases, leaving 8 bases not matched to a gene. CDR3 length: 16 residues. In DNA form, the CDR3 reads TGTGCCAGCAGCCTGACAGGGTCCGACAGCACAGATACGCAGTATTTT. This sequence encodes CASSLTGSDSTDTQYF.